The entry below gives a single T cell receptor beta chain sequence along with its context. Its specificity is unknown. This sample was taken from a study of T cells in narcolepsy. Study overall: Patients with NT1 or NT2 and healthy control donors were enrolled. Study outcomes and limitations: In some patient and control memory CD4+ samples, autoreactive clones were absent. Comparing one patient's CSF and blood CD4+ clonotypes highlighted HCRT- and TRIB2-specific autoreactive clonotypes. Blood of same and different patients, but not healthy controls, reportedly held recurring autoreactive clonotypes.

Assay used: immunoSEQ multiplex PCR; TCRdb lists only in-frame clones, some missing. The sample lists tens of thousands of clones, 78% occurring once. The TCR was taken from a human donor with narcolepsy. Sequenced input: CD45RA- memory CD4+ T cells from PBMCs.

The CDR3 sequence: CASSPHPSGDTQYF. DNA for the CDR3: TGTGCCAGCAGCCCCCACCCCTCCGGGGATACGCAGTATTTT. The chain employs TRBV9 and TRBJ2-3, with D unresolved. Trimming took 4 bases from V and 6 from J, leaving 15 bases between them. The CDR3 covers 14 residues. In germline, CDR1 is SGDLS, CDR2 YYNGEE.